This T cell receptor beta chain was sequenced for a study of blood T cell repertoires in COVID-19. For the study at large: Some COVID-19 samples were acute and others convalescent; all came from the United States, Italy and Spain. Sources were T cells, B-cell-depleted T cells, or PBMCs; the material itself was cDNA or gDNA.

With 7 bases removed from V and 4 bases from J, the gap between germline ends came to 8 bases. This CDR3 has 13 amino acids. Original methodology: Estimation of nucleated cell counts was performed using reference gene primer amplification. TCRdb keeps only in-frame clones here, not all; method: immunoSEQ multiplex PCR. V and J calls and clone size are given by that table; D and trimming were obtained from the DNA. The sample carries around 95,000 clones, around 88% recorded once. The receptor comes from a human donor in a cohort sampled during active COVID-19. This rearrangement joins TRBV12-3 or TRBV12-4 to TRBJ2-6; no clear D gene. The material sequenced was peripheral blood. The CDR3 protein is CASTHGGANVLTF. DNA of the CDR3: TGTGCCAGCACTCACGGGGGGGCCAACGTCCTGACTTTC.